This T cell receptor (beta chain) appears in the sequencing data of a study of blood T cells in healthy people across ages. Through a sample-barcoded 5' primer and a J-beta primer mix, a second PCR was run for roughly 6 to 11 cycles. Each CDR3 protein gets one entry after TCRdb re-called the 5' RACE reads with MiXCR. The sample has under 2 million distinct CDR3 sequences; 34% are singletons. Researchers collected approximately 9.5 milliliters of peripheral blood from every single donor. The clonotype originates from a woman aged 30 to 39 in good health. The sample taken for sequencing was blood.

The CDR3 reads CASSEREGDTQYF. CDR3 bases: TGTGCCAGCAGTGAGCGGGAGGGCGATACGCAGTATTTT. The chain carries TRBV2 and TRBJ2-3, with 9 bases matching TRBD2. V trimming: 3 bases; J trimming: 6 bases; junction bases outside the gene matches: 1. The CDR3 has 13 residues. The germline gives CDR1 SNHLY, CDR2 FYNNEI.